This TCR beta chain was sequenced in a study of Graves' ophthalmopathy and Graves' hyperthyroidism. The wider study: Stable hyperthyroidism was defined by absence of ophthalmopathy within 18 months of follow-up.

This clonotype was seen repeatedly, ten times or more. Its specificity is unknown. Amplification of the TCR beta CDR3 regions used RNA transcripts (as template). The library came from an HTBI-primed first-round RT-PCR and a second-round multiplex PCR. A single record per CDR3 protein comes from TCRdb applying MiXCR to the multiplex PCR reads. The sample has about 590,000 distinct CDR3 sequences, less than 40% seen once. The study recruited hyperthyroidism patients aged 18 to 65 who were newly diagnosed, under 2 months' duration. Diagnosis relied on clinical symptoms, serum thyroxine, TRAb, thyroid ultrasound and orbital computed tomography. Points from the study as a whole: Most expanded clonotypes from thyroid (those above 0.001 frequency) were also found in blood.

Trimming at V came to 6 bases and at J to 7 bases, leaving 7 bases not matched to a gene. CDR3 length: 13 amino acids. CDR1 and CDR2 (germline): MNHEY, SVGAGI. This TCR was recovered from an adult man with Graves' hyperthyroidism. V gene TRBV6-5 combines with J gene TRBJ2-5; 8 bases are shared with TRBD1. The sample taken for sequencing was peripheral blood or thyroid tissue (not recorded which). DNA for the CDR3: TGTGCCAGCAGCTTGGACAGGGCCGGGACCCAGTACTTC. Residues: CASSLDRAGTQYF.